The clone carrying this TCR beta chain appeared a few times. Its antigen is unidentified. The CDR3 length is 13 residues. Germline CDR1 reads SGHRS; CDR2 reads YFSETQ. The V segment lost 0 bases and the J segment 5 bases; nucleotides outside the gene matches: 1. Every bit of the isolated RNA underwent reverse transcription, so sequencing read expressed TCRB transcripts. Using immunoSEQ multiplex PCR, the repertoire was profiled, and TCRdb retains in-frame clones only, with some absent. Of 240,000 or so clones listed, more than 11% are singletons. The sample belongs to a study of beta chain features in type 1 diabetes. Regarding the study as a whole: In all four CD4+ subsets, TCRB CDR3 length was significantly, moderately reduced in type 1 diabetes. The cDNA sequencing approach could over-represent high-TCR-expressing cells.

The chain is built from TRBV5-1 and TRBJ2-7; 8 bases match TRBD1. Material: naive CD4+ T cells from blood. The sequence derives from a man aged 25-45 years with type 1 diabetes. CDR3 nucleotides: TGCGCCAGCAGCTTGGACAGGGGGGACGAGCAGTACTTC. It yields the protein CASSLDRGDEQYF.